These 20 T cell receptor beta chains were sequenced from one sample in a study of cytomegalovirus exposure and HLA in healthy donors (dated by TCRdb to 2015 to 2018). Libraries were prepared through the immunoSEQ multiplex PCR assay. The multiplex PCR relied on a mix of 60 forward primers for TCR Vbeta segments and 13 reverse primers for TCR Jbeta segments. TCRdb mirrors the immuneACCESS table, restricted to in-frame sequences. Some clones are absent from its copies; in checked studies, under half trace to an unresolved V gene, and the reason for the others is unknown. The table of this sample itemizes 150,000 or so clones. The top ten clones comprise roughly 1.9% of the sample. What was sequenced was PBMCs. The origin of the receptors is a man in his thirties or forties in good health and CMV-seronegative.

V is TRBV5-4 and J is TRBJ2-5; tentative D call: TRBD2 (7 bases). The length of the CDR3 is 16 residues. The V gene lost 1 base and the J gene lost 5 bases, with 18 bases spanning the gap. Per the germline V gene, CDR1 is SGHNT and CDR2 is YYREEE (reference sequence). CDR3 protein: CASSLTRGGVGETQYF. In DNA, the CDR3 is TGTGCCAGCAGCTTGACCAGGGGAGGGGTCGGCGAGACCCAGTACTTC.

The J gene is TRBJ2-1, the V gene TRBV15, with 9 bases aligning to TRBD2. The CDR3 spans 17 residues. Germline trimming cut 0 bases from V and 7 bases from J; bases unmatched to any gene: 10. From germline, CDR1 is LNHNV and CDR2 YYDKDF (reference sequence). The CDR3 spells CATSRDRGLAGSNEQFF. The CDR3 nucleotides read TGTGCCACCAGCAGAGATCGTGGGCTAGCGGGATCAAATGAGCAGTTCTTC. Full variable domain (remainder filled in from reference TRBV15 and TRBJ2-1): DAMVIQNPRYQVTQFGKPVTLSCSQTLNHNVMYWYQQKSSQAPKLLFHYYDKDFNNEADTPDNFQSRRPNTSFCFLDIRSPGLGDTAMYLCATSRDRGLAGSNEQFFGPGTRLTVL.

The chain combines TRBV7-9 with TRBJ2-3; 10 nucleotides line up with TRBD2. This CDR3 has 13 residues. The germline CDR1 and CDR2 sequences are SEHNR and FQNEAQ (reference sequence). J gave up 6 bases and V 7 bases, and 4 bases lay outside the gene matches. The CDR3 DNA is TGTGCCAGCACCTCGACTAGCGGGGATACGCAGTATTTT. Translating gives CASTSTSGDTQYF.

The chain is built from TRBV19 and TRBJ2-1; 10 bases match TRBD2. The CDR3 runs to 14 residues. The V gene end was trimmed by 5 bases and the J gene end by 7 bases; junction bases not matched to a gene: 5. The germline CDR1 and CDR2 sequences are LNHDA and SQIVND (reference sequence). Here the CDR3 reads CASSGLAGVNEQFF. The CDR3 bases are TGTGCCAGTAGTGGGCTAGCGGGAGTAAATGAGCAGTTCTTC.

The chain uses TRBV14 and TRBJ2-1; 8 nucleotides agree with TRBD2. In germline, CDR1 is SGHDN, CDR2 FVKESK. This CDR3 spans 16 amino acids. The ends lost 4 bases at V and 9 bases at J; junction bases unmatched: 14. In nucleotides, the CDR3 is TGTGCCAGCAGCCCCGGGCCGGGACTAGGCATCCTTGAGCAGTTCTTC. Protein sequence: CASSPGPGLGILEQFF. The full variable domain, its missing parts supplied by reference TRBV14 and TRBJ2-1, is EAGVTQFPSHSVIEKGQTVTLRCDPISGHDNLYWYRRVMGKEIKFLLHFVKESKQDESGMPNNRFLAERTGGTYSTLKVQPAELEDSGVYFCASSPGPGLGILEQFFGPGTRLTVL.

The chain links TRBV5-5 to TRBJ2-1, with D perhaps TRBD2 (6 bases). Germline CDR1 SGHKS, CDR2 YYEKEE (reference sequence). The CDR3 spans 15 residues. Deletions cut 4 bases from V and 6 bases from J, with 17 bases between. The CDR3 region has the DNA TGTGCCAGCAGCACCGGGAGAAGTAGTGGCAATGAGCAGTTCTTC. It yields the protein CASSTGRSSGNEQFF.

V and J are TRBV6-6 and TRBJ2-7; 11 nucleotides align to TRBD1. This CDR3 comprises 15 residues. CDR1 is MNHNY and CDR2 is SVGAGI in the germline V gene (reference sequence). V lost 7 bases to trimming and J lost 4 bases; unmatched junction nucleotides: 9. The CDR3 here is CASKGQGDTIYEQYF. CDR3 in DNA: TGTGCCAGCAAGGGACAGGGGGACACTATATACGAGCAGTACTTC.

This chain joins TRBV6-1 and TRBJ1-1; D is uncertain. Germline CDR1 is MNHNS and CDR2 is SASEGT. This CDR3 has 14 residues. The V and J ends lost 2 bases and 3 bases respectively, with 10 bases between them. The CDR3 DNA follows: TGTGCCAGCAGTGAAAGGTGGAGTGACACTGAAGCTTTCTTT. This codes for CASSERWSDTEAFF.

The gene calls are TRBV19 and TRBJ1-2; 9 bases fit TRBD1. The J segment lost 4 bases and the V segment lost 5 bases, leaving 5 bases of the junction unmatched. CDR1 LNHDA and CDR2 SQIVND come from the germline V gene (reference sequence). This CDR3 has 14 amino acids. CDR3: CASSPATGGYGYTF. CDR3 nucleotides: TGTGCCAGTAGTCCTGCGACAGGGGGCTATGGCTACACCTTC.

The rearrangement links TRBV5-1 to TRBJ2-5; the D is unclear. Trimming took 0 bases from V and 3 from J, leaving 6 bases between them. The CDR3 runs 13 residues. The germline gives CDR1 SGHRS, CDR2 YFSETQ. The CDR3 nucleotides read TGCGCCAGCAGCTTGGCGCCAGAAGAGACCCAGTACTTC. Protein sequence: CASSLAPEETQYF. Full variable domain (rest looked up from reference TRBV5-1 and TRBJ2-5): KAGVTQTPRYLIKTRGQQVTLSCSPISGHRSVSWYQQTPGQGLQFLFEYFSETQRNKGNFPGRFSGRQFSNSRSEMNVSTLELGDSALYLCASSLAPEETQYFGPGTRLLVL.

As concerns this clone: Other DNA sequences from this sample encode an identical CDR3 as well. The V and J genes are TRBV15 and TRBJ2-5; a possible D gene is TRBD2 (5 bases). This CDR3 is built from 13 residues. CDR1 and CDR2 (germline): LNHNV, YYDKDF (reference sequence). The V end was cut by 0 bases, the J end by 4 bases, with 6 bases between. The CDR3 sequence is CATSRDRGETQYF. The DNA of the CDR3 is TGTGCCACCAGCAGAGATCGGGGAGAGACCCAGTACTTC.

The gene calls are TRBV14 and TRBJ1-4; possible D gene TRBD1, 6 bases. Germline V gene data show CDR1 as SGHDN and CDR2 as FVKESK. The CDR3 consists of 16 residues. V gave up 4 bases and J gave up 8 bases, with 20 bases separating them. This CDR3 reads CASSPRGGQGGEKLFF. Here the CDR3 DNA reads TGTGCCAGCAGCCCCCGCGGGGGGCAGGGAGGGGAAAAACTGTTTTTT.

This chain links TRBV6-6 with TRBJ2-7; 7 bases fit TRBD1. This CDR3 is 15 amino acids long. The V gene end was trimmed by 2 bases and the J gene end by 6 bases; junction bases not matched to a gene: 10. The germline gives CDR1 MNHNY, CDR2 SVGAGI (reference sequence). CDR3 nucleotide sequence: TGTGCCAGCAGTTACGGGCCCACAGGGGACGGCGAGCAGTACTTC. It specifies CASSYGPTGDGEQYF.

The CDR3: CASRDFPNTGELFF. The DNA of the CDR3 is TGTGCCAGCCGGGACTTTCCGAACACCGGGGAGCTGTTTTTT. The chain joins TRBV19 to TRBJ2-2; D perhaps matches TRBD2 (6 bases). The length of the CDR3 is 14 residues. Trimming took off 9 bases at V and 0 bases at J, with 11 bases between the two ends. Germline V gene lookup returns CDR1 LNHDA and CDR2 SQIVND (reference sequence).

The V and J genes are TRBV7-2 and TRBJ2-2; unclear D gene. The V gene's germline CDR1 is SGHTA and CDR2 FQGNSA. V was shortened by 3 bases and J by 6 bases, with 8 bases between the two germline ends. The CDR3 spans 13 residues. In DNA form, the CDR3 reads TGTGCCAGCAGCTTCGCTAGTCCCGGGGAGCTGTTTTTT. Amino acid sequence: CASSFASPGELFF.

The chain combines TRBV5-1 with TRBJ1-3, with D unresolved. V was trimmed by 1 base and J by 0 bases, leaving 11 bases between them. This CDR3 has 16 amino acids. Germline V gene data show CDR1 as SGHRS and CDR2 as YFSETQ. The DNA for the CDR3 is TGCGCCAGCAGCTTGTTGGGCACCAGCTCTGGAAACACCATATATTTT. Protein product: CASSLLGTSSGNTIYF.

The CDR3 is CASSLPSQDTLGNEQFF. The DNA for the CDR3 is TGTGCCAGCAGCTTACCCTCGCAGGACACCTTGGGGAATGAGCAGTTCTTC. The J gene is TRBJ2-1, the V gene TRBV7-9; D might be TRBD1 (5 bases). The V gene's germline CDR1 is SEHNR and CDR2 FQNEAQ (reference sequence). The CDR3 totals 17 residues. Trimming pared 2 bases from V and 7 bases from J, leaving 21 bases between.

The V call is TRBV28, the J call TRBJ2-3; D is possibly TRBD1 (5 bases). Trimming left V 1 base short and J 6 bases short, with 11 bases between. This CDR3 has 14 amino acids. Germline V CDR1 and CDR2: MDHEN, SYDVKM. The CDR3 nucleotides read TGTGCCAGCAGTTTATATGGGGCTGGGGATACGCAGTATTTT. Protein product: CASSLYGAGDTQYF.

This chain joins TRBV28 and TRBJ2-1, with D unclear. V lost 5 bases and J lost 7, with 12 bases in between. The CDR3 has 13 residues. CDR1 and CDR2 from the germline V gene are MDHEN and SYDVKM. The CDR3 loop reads CASSLEPRNEQFF. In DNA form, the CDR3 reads TGTGCCAGCAGTCTAGAGCCTCGGAATGAGCAGTTCTTC.

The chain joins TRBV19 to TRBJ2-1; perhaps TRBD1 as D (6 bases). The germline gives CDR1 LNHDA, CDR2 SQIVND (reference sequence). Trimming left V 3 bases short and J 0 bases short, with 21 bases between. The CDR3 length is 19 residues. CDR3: CASSIEGQSVLSSYNEQFF. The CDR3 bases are TGTGCCAGTAGTATCGAAGGACAGAGCGTTCTGAGCTCCTACAATGAGCAGTTCTTC.